The rows below give T cell receptor beta chains drawn from one sample of a study of shared clonotypes between healthy human individuals. Libraries were prepared by immunoSEQ multiplex PCR; TCRdb keeps only in-frame clonotypes and omits some of them. In the table there are over a million clones, 65% to 75% of which are singletons. What was sequenced was memory CD4+ T cells sorted from blood. All receptors derive from a man between 18 and 35 years old in good health. Both conserved end residues are part of each CDR3. Each record gives: V gene, clone size, J gene, D gene, CDR3 protein, CDR3 DNA. A D gene is named only where the DNA matches it firmly. The size entry is marked missing in some rows and otherwise reads once, few, many or a size class.

TRBV6-5	.	TRBJ1-2	TRBD1	CASSSPGQGASGYTF	TGTGCCAGCAGCTCTCCGGGACAGGGGGCCTCTGGCTACACCTTC
TRBV30	.	TRBJ1-2	.	CAWSPPGTAVRGYTF	TGTGCCTGGAGTCCCCCCGGGACCGCCGTTCGTGGGTACACCTTC
TRBV7-9	few	TRBJ2-2	.	CASSLDAGTTGELFF	TGTGCCAGCAGCTTAGATGCAGGAACCACCGGGGAGCTGTTTTTT
TRBV25-1	.	TRBJ2-1	.	CASTRLEYNEQFF	TGTGCCAGCACCCGCCTTGAGTACAATGAGCAGTTCTTC
TRBV7-9	.	TRBJ2-5	.	CASSLRTQQETQYF	TGTGCCAGCAGCTTGAGGACGCAGCAAGAGACCCAGTACTTC
TRBV28	.	TRBJ1-3	.	CASSLVSPRLLYF	TGTGCCAGCAGTCTAGTTTCACCCAGGTTGCTATATTTT
TRBV5-1	.	TRBJ1-6	.	CASSLAGEGNSPLHF	TGCGCCAGCAGCTTGGCCGGGGAGGGTAATTCACCCCTCCACTTT
TRBV18	.	TRBJ2-7	.	CASSQGGPYEQYF	TGTGCCAGCTCCCAAGGAGGGCCCTACGAGCAGTACTTC
TRBV11-2	once	TRBJ1-5	.	CASSESRPFGQPQHF	TGTGCCAGCAGCGAAAGTCGGCCATTCGGGCAGCCCCAGCATTTT
TRBV6-5	.	TRBJ2-7	TRBD2	CASSYGTGRPYEQYF	TGTGCCAGCAGTTACGGAACCGGGAGGCCCTACGAGCAGTACTTC
TRBV2	many	TRBJ1-5	.	CASSEVLGQYSNQPQHF	TGTGCCAGCAGTGAGGTGTTAGGCCAGTATAGCAATCAGCCCCAGCATTTT
TRBV6-5	.	TRBJ1-5	.	CASSYSGQSGQPQHF	TGTGCCAGCAGTTACTCCGGGCAGAGTGGACAGCCCCAGCATTTT
TRBV30	few	TRBJ1-4	.	CAWSVGGTNEKLFF	TGTGCCTGGAGTGTTGGGGGAACTAATGAAAAACTGTTTTTT
TRBV5-1	.	TRBJ1-1	TRBD1	CASSLAGTVDTEAFF	TGCGCCAGCAGCTTGGCCGGGACAGTTGACACTGAAGCTTTCTTT
TRBV7-9	.	TRBJ2-2	.	CASSPHAMNTGELFF	TGTGCCAGCAGCCCACACGCTATGAACACCGGGGAGCTGTTTTTT
TRBV5-1	.	TRBJ2-7	.	CASSSGRDSYEQYF	TGCGCCAGCAGCTCGGGACGGGACTCCTACGAGCAGTACTTC
TRBV30	many	TRBJ1-4	.	CAWSQGGRTNEKLFF	TGTGCCTGGAGTCAGGGAGGGAGAACTAATGAAAAACTGTTTTTT
TRBV5-1	.	TRBJ2-1	.	CASSSGRSSYNEQFF	TGCGCCAGCAGCTCGGGACGTAGCTCCTACAATGAGCAGTTCTTC
TRBV5-6	once	TRBJ2-1	.	CASSLEGQSSYNEQFF	TGTGCCAGCAGCCTGGAGGGACAGAGCTCCTACAATGAGCAGTTCTTC
TRBV11-2	.	TRBJ2-5	.	CASSLELRVGETQYF	TGTGCCAGCAGCTTAGAGCTCAGGGTAGGGGAGACCCAGTACTTC
TRBV2	.	TRBJ2-2	TRBD2	CASSRREGYTGELFF	TGTGCCAGCAGTAGGAGGGAGGGGTACACCGGGGAGCTGTTTTTT
TRBV19	.	TRBJ1-1	.	CASSADRNTEAFF	TGTGCCAGTAGCGCAGACAGGAACACTGAAGCTTTCTTT
TRBV18	.	TRBJ2-7	.	CASSSSPGNEQYF	TGTGCCAGCTCTTCTAGCCCAGGGAACGAGCAGTACTTC
TRBV29-1	.	TRBJ1-3	.	CSVEVGRSGGNTIYF	TGCAGCGTTGAGGTGGGCAGGTCTGGTGGAAACACCATATATTTT
TRBV2	.	TRBJ2-5	TRBD1	CATTTGGAYQETQYF	TGTGCCACTACGACAGGGGGCGCGTACCAAGAGACCCAGTACTTC
TRBV7-2	.	TRBJ2-1	TRBD1	CASRLRGTRDNEQFF	TGTGCCAGCAGGCTCAGGGGGACAAGAGACAATGAGCAGTTCTTC
TRBV19	few	TRBJ2-1	.	CASKMEGHNEQFF	TGTGCCAGTAAAATGGAGGGGCACAATGAGCAGTTCTTC
TRBV19	many	TRBJ2-3	.	CASSIETGRWPGITQYF	TGTGCCAGTAGTATAGAAACAGGCCGCTGGCCTGGTATTACGCAGTATTTT
TRBV18	few	TRBJ2-1	.	CASSPRRGNEQFF	TGTGCCAGCTCACCACGGCGGGGAAATGAGCAGTTCTTC
TRBV6-5	few	TRBJ1-1	TRBD1	CASTDRGRNTEAFF	TGTGCCAGCACCGACAGGGGGCGGAACACTGAAGCTTTCTTT
TRBV11-1	once	TRBJ2-5	.	CASRPGLPGETQYF	TGTGCCAGCAGACCGGGACTCCCAGGAGAGACCCAGTACTTC
TRBV14	.	TRBJ1-1	.	CASSQDYPGGWATEAFF	TGTGCCAGCAGCCAAGATTATCCAGGAGGATGGGCCACTGAAGCTTTCTTT
TRBV27	.	TRBJ1-1	TRBD1	CASSFLGDRGRTEAFF	TGTGCCAGCAGTTTCCTGGGAGACAGGGGAAGGACTGAAGCTTTCTTT
TRBV5-6	.	TRBJ2-2	.	CASSPYNTGELFF	TGTGCCAGCAGCCCGTATAACACCGGGGAGCTGTTTTTT
TRBV28	.	TRBJ2-7	TRBD1	CASTGTGLSYEQYF	TGTGCCAGCACCGGGACAGGCCTCTCCTACGAGCAGTACTTC
TRBV28	once	TRBJ2-7	TRBD2	CASRTSGAYEQYF	TGTGCCAGCAGGACTAGCGGGGCGTACGAGCAGTACTTC